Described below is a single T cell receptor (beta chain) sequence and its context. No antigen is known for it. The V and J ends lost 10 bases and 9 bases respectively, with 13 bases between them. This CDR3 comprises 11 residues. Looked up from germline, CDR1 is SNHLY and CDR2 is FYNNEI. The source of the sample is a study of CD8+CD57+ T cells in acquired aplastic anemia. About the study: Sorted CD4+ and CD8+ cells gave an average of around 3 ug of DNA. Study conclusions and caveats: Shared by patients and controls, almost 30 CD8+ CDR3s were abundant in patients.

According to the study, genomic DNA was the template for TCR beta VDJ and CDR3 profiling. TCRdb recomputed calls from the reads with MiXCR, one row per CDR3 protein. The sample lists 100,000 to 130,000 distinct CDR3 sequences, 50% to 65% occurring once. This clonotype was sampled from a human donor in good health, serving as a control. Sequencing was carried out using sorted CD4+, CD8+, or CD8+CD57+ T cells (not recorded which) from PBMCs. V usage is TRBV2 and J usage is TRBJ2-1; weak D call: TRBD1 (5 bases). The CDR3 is CATPRDSEQFF. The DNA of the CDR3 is TGTGCCACCCCTCGAGACAGTGAGCAGTTCTTC.